Presented here are 4 T cell receptor beta chains from one specimen sequenced in a study of shared clonotypes between healthy human individuals. TCRdb's table, derived via immunoSEQ multiplex PCR, lists solely in-frame clones and lacks some. The sample shows a few million clones, about 92% of them seen only once. Material for sequencing was naive CD4+ T cells from PBMCs. Subset meaning: CD45RA+ positively selected. All receptors derive from a man between 18 and 29 years old in good health. Some clones in this sample may be carry-over from other donors' samples.

J is TRBJ2-6 and V is TRBV29-1; TRBD1 matches at 12 bases. CDR1 SQVTM and CDR2 ANQGSEA come from the germline V gene. V was pared by 4 bases and J by 3 bases, with 1 base of the junction left unmatched. The CDR3 length is 15 residues. CDR3 nucleotide sequence: TGCAGCGTTGGGGACAGGGGGCTTGGGGCCAACGTCCTGACTTTC. Amino acid sequence: CSVGDRGLGANVLTF.

The V and J genes are TRBV19 and TRBJ2-7; 10 nucleotides line up with TRBD1. Losses at the gene ends were 4 bases for V and 0 bases for J; bases not matched to a gene: 12. The length of the CDR3 is 18 residues. Germline CDR1 is LNHDA and CDR2 is SQIVND (reference sequence). CDR3 region: CASSNFMRTGGSSYEQYF. The CDR3, as DNA: TGTGCCAGTAGTAACTTCATGAGGACAGGGGGAAGCTCCTACGAGCAGTACTTC.

CDR3 region: CASSQVSGRAENIQYF. CDR3 nucleotides: TGCGCCAGCAGCCAAGTAAGCGGGAGAGCGGAAAACATTCAGTACTTC. V and J are TRBV4-3 and TRBJ2-4; the match to TRBD2 covers 8 bases. The CDR3 is 16 residues long. Trimming removed 1 base from V and 5 bases from J; junction bases left unmatched: 7. Germline V gene data show CDR1 as LGHNA and CDR2 as YSLEER.

This clone was seen a few times. This sequence joins TRBV19 and TRBJ1-5; tentatively, D is TRBD1 (5 bases). Looked up from germline, CDR1 is LNHDA and CDR2 is SQIVND (reference sequence). V gave up 6 bases and J gave up 1 base, with 13 bases separating them. The CDR3 extends over 15 amino acids. Written as DNA, the CDR3 is TGTGCCAGTAGAAGGGGACGAGGGAGCAATCAGCCCCAGCATTTT. This gives the protein CASRRGRGSNQPQHF.